Listed below are T cell receptor beta chains from one sample, sequenced in a study of blood T cell repertoires in COVID-19. Libraries were prepared by immunoSEQ multiplex PCR; TCRdb keeps only in-frame clonotypes and omits some of them. Here the sample spans 350,000 to 450,000 clones, roughly 92% being singletons. The specimen was PBMCs or T cells enriched from blood (not recorded which). The receptors were gathered from a woman in her thirties or forties who had been exposed to COVID-19. Each CDR3 is given with its conserved first and last residue. A D gene is named only where the DNA matches it firmly. Size is omitted from some rows. Given values are once, few, many or a class for expanded clones.

v_call	j_call	d_call	clone_size	cdr3_nt	cdr3_aa
TRBV19	TRBJ2-7	-	few	TGTGCCAGTAGTACTGACAGTCCTCCCTACGAGCAGTACTTC	CASSTDSPPYEQYF
TRBV19	TRBJ2-7	TRBD2	-	TGTGCCAGTAGTATGCTAGCGGGAGGGTCCGAGCAGTACTTC	CASSMLAGGSEQYF
TRBV3-1/TRBV3-2	TRBJ2-5	TRBD2	few	TGTGCCAGCAGCCAAGAGCCTGGGACTAGCGAGGAGGAGACCCAGTACTTC	CASSQEPGTSEEETQYF
TRBV2	TRBJ1-6	-	-	TGTGCCAGCAGTGCTCCGCCTCTTGGCTCACCCCTCCACTTT	CASSAPPLGSPLHF
TRBV7-2	TRBJ2-1	-	-	TGTGCCAGCAGGCCGACTAGTATTTATAATGAGCAGTTCTTC	CASRPTSIYNEQFF
TRBV5-4	TRBJ2-7	TRBD2	-	TGTGCCAGCAGCTTGGCCACAGGACTAGCGAATTACGAGCAGTACTTC	CASSLATGLANYEQYF
TRBV7-2	TRBJ1-2	-	-	TGTGCCAGCAGCTTAGGGCGGGCAGACGCTAACTATGGCTACACCTTC	CASSLGRADANYGYTF
TRBV7-2	TRBJ1-1	-	-	TGTGCCAGCAGCTTAACAGGGAACGTTCGCACTGAAGCTTTCTTT	CASSLTGNVRTEAFF
TRBV18	TRBJ1-1	TRBD1	-	TGTGCCAGCTCACCAAACAGGGGGATGTCTTTCTTT	CASSPNRGMSFF
TRBV5-1	TRBJ1-4	-	-	TGCGCCAGCAGCCAGGGTCCCCGAGAGGCTAATGAAAAACTGTTTTTT	CASSQGPREANEKLFF
TRBV4-2	TRBJ2-6	TRBD1	-	TGTGCCAGCAGCCACGATTGGACAGGGACTGGTGGGGCCAACGTCCTGACTTTC	CASSHDWTGTGGANVLTF
TRBV5-1	TRBJ1-2	-	-	TGCGCCAGCAGCCCGGGAGATTGGAGAGGAGAAGGCTACACCTTC	CASSPGDWRGEGYTF
TRBV9	TRBJ2-2	TRBD1	-	TGTGCCAGCAGCCCTTCGGGACAGGGGTACACCGGGGAGCTGTTTTTT	CASSPSGQGYTGELFF
TRBV7-2	TRBJ2-5	-	-	TGTGCCAGCAGCTTAGAGCCGGGGGAGACCCAGTACTTC	CASSLEPGETQYF
TRBV9	TRBJ1-1	-	-	TGTGCCAGCAGTTCGGAGGGGAACACTGAAGCTTTCTTT	CASSSEGNTEAFF
TRBV4-1	TRBJ1-5	-	-	TGCGCCAGCAGCCAAGTGGGGCAGGGAAGTTCACGTCAGCCCCAGCATTTT	CASSQVGQGSSRQPQHF
TRBV19	TRBJ1-1	-	-	TGTGCCAGTAGTAGCCGAGGGGGGGTGATCACTGAAGCTTTCTTT	CASSSRGGVITEAFF
TRBV18	TRBJ1-1	-	-	TGTGCCAGCTCACGAGGGTCCAACACTGAAGCTTTCTTT	CASSRGSNTEAFF
TRBV3-1/TRBV3-2	TRBJ2-1	-	once	TGTGCCAGCAGCCAAGAATTATGCGGGCTCAACAATGAGCAGTTCTTC	CASSQELCGLNNEQFF
TRBV18	TRBJ2-1	-	-	TGTGCCAGCTCACTTACCGGGACAAACAATGAGCAGTTCTTC	CASSLTGTNNEQFF
TRBV18	TRBJ2-7	-	-	TGTGCCAGCTCACCACTAAGGGTGGGCAGACGTTCGGGAAGCGGTCCAGGTGGGATGATCTTC	CASSPLRVGRRSGSGPGGMIF
TRBV7-2	TRBJ2-1	TRBD2	once	TGTGCCAGCAGCTTTCAGCCGACTAGCGGTGGCAATGAGCAGTTCTTC	CASSFQPTSGGNEQFF
TRBV7-2	TRBJ2-7	-	-	TGTGCCAGCAGCCCCCCGGCCTACGAGCAGTACTTC	CASSPPAYEQYF
TRBV7-2	TRBJ2-1	TRBD1	-	TGTGCCAGCAGTTTCGACAGGGCCAATGAGCAGTTCTTC	CASSFDRANEQFF
TRBV13	TRBJ2-7	TRBD2	once	TGTGCCAGCAGCTTATTCCTAGCGGGGGGCAGCTCCTACGAGCAGTACTTC	CASSLFLAGGSSYEQYF
TRBV6-2/TRBV6-3	TRBJ1-1	-	-	TGTGCCAGCAGCGGACAGATTATGAACACTGAAGCTTTCTTT	CASSGQIMNTEAFF
TRBV27	TRBJ1-5	TRBD1	once	TGTGCCAGCAGAGCAGGGGGCGTAAATAGCAATCAGCCCCAGCATTTT	CASRAGGVNSNQPQHF
TRBV7-9	TRBJ2-7	TRBD2	-	TGTGCCAGCAGCTCGCGGACTAGCAGGTACGAGCAGTACTTC	CASSSRTSRYEQYF
TRBV18	TRBJ2-5	TRBD2	-	TGTGCCAGCTCACTTACACTAGCGGCCCAAGAGACCCAGTACTTC	CASSLTLAAQETQYF
TRBV6-5	TRBJ2-7	-	-	TGTGCCAGCAGTTACTCGGGGGGGCAGTACTTC	CASSYSGGQYF
TRBV19	TRBJ2-7	-	-	TGTGCCAGTAGTATAGGGGGCTCGTACGAGCAGTACTTC	CASSIGGSYEQYF
TRBV7-9	TRBJ2-1	TRBD1	few	TGTGCCAGCAGCTTCGAAAGGGACAGGTTCTACAATGAGCAGTTCTTC	CASSFERDRFYNEQFF
TRBV29-1	TRBJ2-5	-	-	TGCAGCGTTGGTCAGGGACAAGAGACCCAGTACTTC	CSVGQGQETQYF
TRBV6-5	TRBJ1-3	TRBD1	-	TGTGCCAGCAGTCCGCAGGGGGCGAATGGAAACACCATATATTTT	CASSPQGANGNTIYF
TRBV19	TRBJ1-5	TRBD1	-	TGTGCCAGTAGTGTGCCGGGACAGGGAAATCAGCCCCAGCATTTT	CASSVPGQGNQPQHF
TRBV7-9	TRBJ1-1	TRBD1	-	TGTGCCAGCCACGGGACAGGCTCGAACACTGAAGCTTTCTTT	CASHGTGSNTEAFF
TRBV10-3	TRBJ1-4	-	-	TGTGCCATCAGTGACTCCGGGTTACCTAATGAAAAACTGTTTTTT	CAISDSGLPNEKLFF
TRBV9	TRBJ2-6	-	-	TGTGCCAGCAGCGACGACAGGACCTCTGGGGCCAACGTCCTGACTTTC	CASSDDRTSGANVLTF
TRBV5-1	TRBJ1-1	-	-	TGCGCCAGCAGCTTGAAGGGGGTTGAAGCTTTCTTT	CASSLKGVEAFF
TRBV18	TRBJ1-2	TRBD1	-	TGTGCCAGCTCAACCCTTCCCGGGACAGGGTTGAACTATGGCTACACCTTC	CASSTLPGTGLNYGYTF
TRBV2	TRBJ2-2	-	-	TGTGCCAGCAGCTCCTCTACTAGCAGCACCGGGGAGCTGTTTTTT	CASSSSTSSTGELFF
TRBV5-4	TRBJ2-1	-	-	TGTGCCAGCAGCTTGGCTGGACTAGGGGGTGAGCAGTTCTTC	CASSLAGLGGEQFF
TRBV30	TRBJ1-1	TRBD1	few	TGTGCCTGGAGGGTGACAGGGACGAACACTGAAGCTTTCTTT	CAWRVTGTNTEAFF
TRBV3-1/TRBV3-2	TRBJ2-2	-	-	TGTGCCAGCAGCCAGACTATTACCGGGGAGCTGTTTTTT	CASSQTITGELFF
TRBV29-1	TRBJ1-6	TRBD1	-	TGCAGCGTAGTGACAGGGGATAATTCACCCCTCCACTTT	CSVVTGDNSPLHF
TRBV5-8	TRBJ1-1	TRBD1	-	TGTGCCAGCAGCCCGGACAGGGGGAATTCGAACACTGAAGCTTTCTTT	CASSPDRGNSNTEAFF